The clone carrying this TCR beta chain came up a few times. This specimen comes from a study of blood T cell repertoires in COVID-19. Overall study context: Acute-phase and convalescent COVID-19 samples originated in the United States, Italy and Spain.

Only in-frame clones appear in the TCRdb table, and some are missing; sequencing was by immunoSEQ multiplex PCR. The data show about 75,000 clones, 87% seen once. Trimming at V came to 4 bases and at J to 2 bases, leaving 5 bases not matched to a gene. Germline assignment: CDR1 LGHNA and CDR2 YNFKEQ. This CDR3 comprises 17 residues. This receptor was taken from a woman in her forties or fifties with acute or convalescent COVID-19. The V gene is TRBV4-2, the J gene TRBJ2-1; TRBD2 matches at 13 bases. Sequencing was done on a sample of peripheral blood. The CDR3 sequence is CASSPGLAGATYNEQFF. The CDR3 DNA is TGTGCCAGCAGCCCAGGACTAGCGGGAGCAACCTACAATGAGCAGTTCTTC.